These T cell receptor beta chains were read from a single sample in a study of shared clonotypes between healthy human individuals. Here immunoSEQ multiplex PCR was the method, and the copy in TCRdb shows in-frame clones only, minus some. This sample yields 2 million to 3 million clones, of which 90% to 95% are seen a single time; roughly 0.36% belongs to the top ten. The sample consisted of naive CD4+ T cells from PBMCs. The receptors were gathered from a man aged 18 to 35 in good health. Some clones in this sample may be carry-over from other donors' samples. CDR3s include the opening cysteine and the closing phenylalanine or tryptophan. D genes are given only for firm matches. Expanded clones get a size class; other rows say once, few or many, or leave the size out.

size	V	D	J	CDR3	DNA
NA	TRBV5-1	NA	TRBJ2-1	CASNRLGTSKEQFF	TGCGCCAGCAACCGACTCGGGACATCCAAGGAGCAGTTCTTC
NA	TRBV29-1	NA	TRBJ2-2	CSVAPEAGELFF	TGCAGCGTTGCGCCGGAGGCCGGGGAGCTGTTTTTT
once	TRBV28	NA	TRBJ2-3	CASSPTGGTPDTQYF	TGTGCCAGCAGTCCCACGGGCGGGACCCCAGATACGCAGTATTTT
NA	TRBV28	NA	TRBJ2-4	CASSATGSLAKNIQYF	TGTGCCAGCAGTGCTACAGGGTCCCTAGCCAAAAACATTCAGTACTTC
few	TRBV5-1	TRBD2	TRBJ2-2	CASSLRLAGGSGELFF	TGCGCCAGCAGCTTACGACTAGCGGGAGGATCCGGGGAGCTGTTTTTT
NA	TRBV11-2	NA	TRBJ1-1	CASSSGLVGNTEAFF	TGTGCCAGCAGCTCCGGCCTGGTGGGGAACACTGAAGCTTTCTTT
few	TRBV7-9	NA	TRBJ1-1	CASSLSQNTEAFF	TGTGCCAGCAGCTTGTCACAGAACACTGAAGCTTTCTTT
NA	TRBV19	NA	TRBJ1-1	CASSNAGRPNTEAFF	TGTGCCAGTAGTAACGCCGGCCGGCCAAACACTGAAGCTTTCTTT
NA	TRBV9	TRBD2	TRBJ2-1	CASSTGTSEIGEQFF	TGTGCCAGCTCGACCGGGACTAGCGAGATAGGCGAGCAGTTCTTC
NA	TRBV6-5	NA	TRBJ2-7	CASSYPGRRQYF	TGTGCCAGCAGTTACCCTGGACGACGGCAGTACTTC
NA	TRBV5-1	NA	TRBJ2-1	CASSLELEGGEQFF	TGCGCCAGCAGCTTGGAACTAGAAGGAGGGGAGCAGTTCTTC
NA	TRBV5-6	NA	TRBJ2-7	CASRTAGQPFYEQYF	TGTGCCAGCAGAACGGCGGGACAGCCATTCTACGAGCAGTACTTC
NA	TRBV9	NA	TRBJ2-1	CASSVDLNFYNEQFF	TGTGCCAGCAGCGTAGACCTTAACTTCTACAATGAGCAGTTCTTC
NA	TRBV28	TRBD1	TRBJ1-2	CASSSSGTGFGYTF	TGTGCCAGCAGTTCATCCGGGACAGGGTTCGGCTACACCTTC
NA	TRBV27	TRBD2	TRBJ2-7	CASRQRGSSGSSYEQYF	TGTGCCAGCAGACAAAGGGGGAGTAGCGGGAGTTCCTACGAGCAGTACTTC
NA	TRBV4-3	TRBD1	TRBJ1-6	CASSLTGGGGSPLHF	TGCGCCAGCAGCCTCACAGGGGGCGGGGGTTCACCCCTCCACTTT
NA	TRBV9	TRBD1	TRBJ2-5	CASSVGQGRTTQYF	TGTGCCAGCAGCGTAGGACAGGGTCGGACGACCCAGTACTTC
NA	TRBV6-5	NA	TRBJ2-1	CASTLWGVNEQFF	TGTGCCAGCACTTTATGGGGCGTAAATGAGCAGTTCTTC
once	TRBV6-5	TRBD1	TRBJ1-2	CASSYRDRADGYTF	TGTGCCAGCAGTTACCGGGACAGGGCTGATGGCTACACCTTC
NA	TRBV9	NA	TRBJ2-5	CASSGSGETQYF	TGTGCCAGCAGCGGTAGTGGAGAGACCCAGTACTTC
NA	TRBV30	NA	TRBJ1-1	CAWRGQATEAFF	TGTGCCTGGAGGGGGCAGGCCACTGAAGCTTTCTTT
NA	TRBV11-2	NA	TRBJ1-2	CASSLTPHTYGYTF	TGTGCCAGCAGCTTAACCCCCCACACGTATGGCTACACCTTC
NA	TRBV27	NA	TRBJ1-5	CASSTGGTGNGNQPQHF	TGTGCCAGCAGTACGGGTGGGACGGGGAATGGCAATCAGCCCCAGCATTTT
once	TRBV25-1	NA	TRBJ2-2	CASSEGVSGELFF	TGTGCCAGCAGTGAGGGGGTGTCCGGGGAGCTGTTTTTT